Sequencing of this T cell receptor (beta chain) was carried out in a study of cytomegalovirus exposure and HLA in healthy donors. Study observations and caveats: Presence/absence analyses assumed roughly uniform sequencing depth across donors, which may not hold.

The CDR3 is made up of 16 amino acids. The V and J ends lost 0 bases and 7 bases, in that order; junction bases with no gene match: 5. Germline CDR1 reads SGHNT; CDR2 reads YYREEE (reference sequence). The PCR was carried out with 60 Vbeta primers and 13 Jbeta primers. Here immunoSEQ multiplex PCR was the method, and the copy in TCRdb shows in-frame clones only, minus some. The table records about 160,000 clones, around 79% of them present only once. This clone was counted a few times. Its target is not known. This sequence joins TRBV5-4 and TRBJ2-2; 11 bases line up with TRBD1. The clonotype comes from a woman between 45 and 65 years old in good health and CMV-seropositive. The sequencing input was PBMCs. CDR3 nucleotide sequence: TGTGCCAGCAGCTTGGCCGGGACAGGGGGGGTCGGGGAGCTGTTTTTT. Amino acids: CASSLAGTGGVGELFF.